The source of this T cell receptor beta chain is a study of metastatic and nonmetastatic thyroid tumors. Study conclusions and caveats: According to reports, the diversity of TCR beta was significantly higher in malignant thyroid tumors than in benign nodules, and this held in both blood and tumor samples.

Of note for this clone: What it recognizes is unknown.

Prior to thyroid surgery, none of the patients had received any treatment. TCRdb re-analyzed the PCR reads using MiXCR. The table shows approximately 70,000 clones, with approximately 4.1% occurring only once. V lost 0 bases and J lost 14; bases outside the gene matches: 14. Germline V gene sequence: CDR1 SGHRS, CDR2 YFSETQ. This CDR3 spans 15 amino acids. The TCR sequence derives from a female donor with papillary thyroid cancer or a benign thyroid nodule (not recorded which). Some clones in this sample may be carry-over from other donors' samples. The chain carries TRBV5-1 and TRBJ1-2; TRBD1 matches at 9 bases. The sequencing sample was made of blood. The CDR3 region has the DNA TGCGCCAGCAGCTTGGATGGGACAGGGCAAGGAGGCGGGACCTTC. It is translated as CASSLDGTGQGGGTF.